This T cell receptor beta chain was captured by sequencing in a study of CD8+ T cells in alopecia areata. Reverse transcribed after extraction, RNA yielded cDNA as the sequencing template. Clones were read by immunoSEQ multiplex PCR, and TCRdb kept only the in-frame ones, dropping some. The profile shows around 140,000 clones, about half of them singletons. CDR1 MGHRA and CDR2 YSYEKL come from the germline V gene. Trimming removed 1 base from V and 7 bases from J, with 8 bases in between. The CDR3 is 13 amino acids. The source of this sequence is a human donor with alopecia areata. The gene calls are TRBV4-1 and TRBJ2-1; D unclear. Sequencing was performed on CD4+ T cells sorted from blood, taken at week 0. CDR3: CASSQGGTNEQFF. The CDR3 DNA reads TGCGCCAGCAGCCAAGGCGGTACGAATGAGCAGTTCTTC.